A single sample is the source of the 22 T cell receptor beta chains below, sequenced in a study of blood T cell repertoires in COVID-19. Assay: immunoSEQ multiplex PCR; the TCRdb copy retains only in-frame clones and omits some. The data hold 110,000 to 150,000 clones, with 80% observed a single time. Sequencing was performed on peripheral blood. The source of these receptors is a man between 65 and 80 years old who had recovered from COVID-19.

The chain has TRBV5-1 and TRBJ2-5, with a possible D match to TRBD1 (5 bases). V was trimmed by 5 bases and J by 4 bases, leaving 12 bases between them. The CDR3 runs 13 residues. Germline lookup yields CDR1 SGHRS and CDR2 YFSETQ. For the CDR3, the DNA is TGCGCCAGCAGTCAGGGTTGGGGAGAGACCCAGTACTTC. Translation gives CASSQGWGETQYF.

V gene TRBV29-1 combines with J gene TRBJ1-1, with TRBD1 identical over 10 bases. This CDR3 is 13 amino acids long. V shed 6 bases, J shed 7 bases, and the junction held 8 bases outside the gene matches. Germline loops: CDR1 SQVTM, CDR2 ANQGSEA. The DNA of the CDR3 is TGCAGCGTACCCGGGACAGGGGTTCATGAAGCTTTCTTT. Translation: CSVPGTGVHEAFF.

There are a few counts of this clone. This chain joins TRBV10-3 and TRBJ2-7; D is undetermined. The CDR3 length is 13 residues. Germline assignment: CDR1 ENHRY and CDR2 SYGVKD. Trimming removed 8 bases from V and 2 bases from J, with 13 bases in between. CDR3 sequence: CAIEQPPAYEQYF. The CDR3 DNA sequence: TGTGCCATCGAACAGCCGCCCGCCTACGAGCAGTACTTC.

The V gene is TRBV10-1, the J gene TRBJ2-7, with 9 positions matching TRBD2. With 0 bases clipped from V and 0 bases from J, the junction kept 3 bases outside the gene matches. Looked up from germline, CDR1 is WNHNN and CDR2 is SYGVQD (reference sequence). There are 16 residues in the CDR3. CDR3 sequence (DNA): TGCGCCAGCAGTGAGTCGAGACTAGCGGCCTCCTACGAGCAGTACTTC. Translating it yields CASSESRLAASYEQYF.

This clone was seen a handful of times. This rearrangement joins TRBV21-1 to TRBJ2-2; the table's D call of TRBD2 was not tested on the DNA. TRBV21-1 is described as a pseudogene. The CDR3 covers 16 residues. The CDR3 region has the DNA TGTGCCAGCAGCAAAGCGGCCGGGACTCCCGGCCGGGAGCTGTTTTTT. Translated, it gives CASSKAAGTPGRELFF.

The chain combines TRBV12-5 with TRBJ1-5; D unclear. The CDR3 extends over 13 amino acids. V lost 6 bases to trimming and J lost 4 bases, with 10 bases between them. Germline V lookup: CDR1 LGHNT, CDR2 FRNRAP. The CDR3 DNA reads as TGTGCTAGTGGGGTCGGCGGTAATCAGCCCCAGCATTTT. As protein: CASGVGGNQPQHF. Filled out from reference TRBV12-5 and TRBJ1-5, the complete variable domain reads DARVTQTPRHKVTEMGQEVTMRCQPILGHNTVFWYRQTMMQGLELLAYFRNRAPLDDSGMPKDRFSAEMPDATLATLKIQPSEPRDSAVYFCASGVGGNQPQHFGDGTRLSIL.

This chain uses TRBV6-6 with TRBJ1-1, with a weak D call TRBD1 (6 bases). CDR3 length equals 15 residues. From germline, CDR1 is MNHNY and CDR2 SVGAGI (reference sequence). Trimming removed 4 bases at V and 3 bases at J, with 15 bases between. The CDR3 bases are TGTGCCAGCAGTTCTCCGGGGCGGGGGCACACTGAAGCTTTCTTT. It yields the protein CASSSPGRGHTEAFF.

The chain combines TRBV5-1 with TRBJ1-6; D uncertain. Germline loops: CDR1 SGHRS, CDR2 YFSETQ. The CDR3 runs to 13 residues. The ends were cut back, 6 bases at V and 10 bases at J, with 14 bases in the middle. The CDR3 DNA follows: TGCGCCAGCACCCTAGGCCTAAGATCACCCCTCCACTTT. Translated: CASTLGLRSPLHF.

V gene TRBV4-1 combines with J gene TRBJ1-2, with D unclear. Germline V gives CDR1 MGHRA, CDR2 YSYEKL. The CDR3 length is 16 residues. Trimming took off 0 bases at V and 3 bases at J, with 14 bases between the two ends. The CDR3: CASSQDTAAAYYGYTF. The DNA for the CDR3 is TGCGCCAGCAGCCAAGATACGGCGGCAGCTTACTATGGCTACACCTTC.

This chain uses TRBV4-1 with TRBJ2-3; a possible D gene is TRBD2 (5 bases). This CDR3 comprises 15 residues. Germline CDR1 is MGHRA and CDR2 is YSYEKL. V lost 0 bases to trimming and J lost 6 bases, with 13 bases between them. In DNA form, the CDR3 reads TGCGCCAGCAGCCAAGACCCCCGTGGGGAGGATACGCAGTATTTT. Translating it yields CASSQDPRGEDTQYF.

The rearrangement links TRBV3-1 (or the pseudogene TRBV3-2) to TRBJ1-4; 9 nucleotides match TRBD1. Germline V gene data show CDR1 as LGHDT and CDR2 as YNNKEL (reference sequence). The CDR3 consists of 16 residues. With V trimmed by 4 bases and J by 8 bases, 11 bases remained unmatched. The DNA of the CDR3 is TGTGCCAGCAGCCCCAGGACAGGGGACGATTACGAAAAACTGTTTTTT. It yields the protein CASSPRTGDDYEKLFF.

The genes are TRBV5-8 and TRBJ2-7; D is undetermined. Per the germline V gene, CDR1 is SGHTS and CDR2 is YDEGEE. CDR3 length: 13 amino acids. Trimming removed 1 base at V and 3 bases at J, with 8 bases between. The chain's CDR3 is CASSLFSGYEQYF. As DNA, the CDR3 is TGTGCCAGCAGCTTGTTTTCCGGCTACGAGCAGTACTTC.

The chain recombines TRBV7-3 with TRBJ2-2, with D tentatively TRBD1 (6 bases). Trimming took off 6 bases at V and 3 bases at J, with 11 bases between the two ends. There are 14 residues in the CDR3. Germline lookup yields CDR1 SGHTA and CDR2 FQGTGA. This CDR3 reads CASRLDSHTGELFF. The CDR3 DNA sequence: TGTGCCAGCAGGTTGGACAGTCACACCGGGGAGCTGTTTTTT. Supplemented by reference TRBV7-3 and TRBJ2-2, the full variable domain reads GAGVSQTPSNKVTEKGKYVELRCDPISGHTALYWYRQSLGQGPEFLIYFQGTGAADDSGLPNDRFFAVRPEGSVSTLKIQRTERGDSAVYLCASRLDSHTGELFFGEGSRLTVL.

The chain carries TRBV4-1 and TRBJ2-5; 9 nucleotides match TRBD1. Germline V gives CDR1 MGHRA, CDR2 YSYEKL. With V trimmed by 5 bases and J by 5 bases, 12 bases remained unmatched. There are 16 residues in the CDR3. The CDR3 reads CASSFLTGGRLETQYF. The CDR3 DNA reads TGCGCCAGCAGCTTTTTGACAGGGGGTAGATTGGAGACCCAGTACTTC.

The CDR3 region has the DNA TGTGCCAGCAGACCAAATGACAGATTTGAAGGCTACACCTTC. It is translated as CASRPNDRFEGYTF. The V call is TRBV7-9, the J call TRBJ1-2; TRBD1 is a possible D gene (5 bases). CDR3 length: 14 amino acids. The ends were cut back, 6 bases at V and 8 bases at J, with 19 bases in the middle. From germline, CDR1 is SEHNR and CDR2 FQNEAQ (reference sequence). The full variable domain, in which reference TRBV7-9 and TRBJ1-2 provide the parts outside the CDR3, is DTGVSQNPRHKITKRGQNVTFRCDPISEHNRLYWYRQTLGQGPEFLTYFQNEAQLEKSRLLSDRFSAERPKGSFSTLEIQRTEQGDSAMYLCASRPNDRFEGYTFGSGTRLTVV.

This clone was seen more than once but under ten times. This rearrangement joins TRBV29-1 to TRBJ2-7; D remains unclear. Germline V CDR1 and CDR2: SQVTM, ANQGSEA. The CDR3 runs to 12 residues. V shed 4 bases and J shed 3 bases, with 10 bases lying between them. The CDR3 DNA sequence: TGCAGCGTTGTGATAGCAGACTACGAGCAGTACTTC. This translates into CSVVIADYEQYF.

The chain links TRBV27 to TRBJ2-3; 15 bases line up with TRBD2. Germline lookup yields CDR1 MNHEY and CDR2 SMNVEV (reference sequence). Losses at the gene ends were 8 bases for V and 0 bases for J; bases not matched to a gene: 9. CDR3 length: 18 amino acids. CDR3 in amino acids: CASGAFGLAGGSTDTQYF. Here the CDR3 DNA reads TGTGCCAGCGGAGCCTTCGGACTAGCGGGAGGGAGCACAGATACGCAGTATTTT.

This clone showed up just a few times. Within the sample, other DNA sequences also encode this same CDR3. V gene TRBV19 combines with J gene TRBJ1-4, with a tentative D call TRBD1 (6 bases). The CDR3 loop spans 15 amino acids. V gave up 6 bases and J gave up 3 bases, with 14 bases separating them. Germline V gives CDR1 LNHDA, CDR2 SQIVND (reference sequence). CDR3 protein: CASSPSTGPNEKLFF. CDR3 DNA: TGTGCCAGTAGCCCTTCGACAGGACCTAATGAAAAACTGTTTTTT.

The V and J genes are TRBV9 and TRBJ2-5; D may be TRBD1 (6 bases). CDR3 length equals 15 residues. Deletions cut 4 bases from V and 0 bases from J, with 13 bases between. Germline lookup yields CDR1 SGDLS and CDR2 YYNGEE. CDR3 coding DNA: TGTGCCAGCAGCCTCACAGGGAAGTACCAAGAGACCCAGTACTTC. Amino acid sequence: CASSLTGKYQETQYF.

The chain combines TRBV7-3 with TRBJ2-1; possibly TRBD2 for D (6 bases). The CDR3 extends over 15 amino acids. CDR1 SGHTA and CDR2 FQGTGA come from the germline V gene. V was clipped by 0 bases and J by 2 bases, with 8 bases between them. The CDR3: CASSLTSGTYNEQFF. DNA of the CDR3: TGTGCCAGCAGCTTAACTAGCGGAACCTACAATGAGCAGTTCTTC. Full variable domain (remainder filled in from reference TRBV7-3 and TRBJ2-1): GAGVSQTPSNKVTEKGKYVELRCDPISGHTALYWYRQSLGQGPEFLIYFQGTGAADDSGLPNDRFFAVRPEGSVSTLKIQRTERGDSAVYLCASSLTSGTYNEQFFGPGTRLTVL.

The chain recombines TRBV5-5 with TRBJ1-5; the D is unclear. Germline V gives CDR1 SGHKS, CDR2 YYEKEE (reference sequence). The V gene lost 0 bases and the J gene lost 9 bases, with 13 bases spanning the gap. The CDR3 loop spans 14 amino acids. The CDR3 DNA is TGTGCCAGCAGCTTGGACGCAGGATCTGTGCCCCAGCATTTT. Its protein product is CASSLDAGSVPQHF.

The chain employs TRBV24-1 and TRBJ2-2; weak D call: TRBD1 (5 bases). Per the germline V gene, CDR1 is KGHDR and CDR2 is SFDVKD. This CDR3 is 16 amino acids long. Deletions cut 3 bases from V and 3 bases from J, with 13 bases between. CDR3 sequence (DNA): TGTGCCACCAGTGATGCCCAGGGCCGGGACACCGGGGAGCTGTTTTTT. It encodes CATSDAQGRDTGELFF.